Shown below are 22 T cell receptor beta chains from a single sample sequenced in a study of blood T cell repertoires in COVID-19. Clones were read by immunoSEQ multiplex PCR, and TCRdb kept only the in-frame ones, dropping some. Among under 200,000 clones, roughly 80% were seen once, and the ten largest hold approximately 6.9%. The sequenced sample was peripheral blood. These receptors originate from a man aged 55 to 70 with acute or convalescent COVID-19.

The V call is TRBV12-3 or TRBV12-4, the J call TRBJ1-5; possibly TRBD1 for D (6 bases). V shed 5 bases and J shed 4 bases, with 6 bases lying between them. This CDR3 is 12 amino acids long. CDR3 sequence reads: CASSGTNQPQHF. CDR3 DNA sequence: TGTGCCAGCAGTGGGACAAATCAGCCCCAGCATTTT.

This clone was detected a few times. V gene TRBV5-6 combines with J gene TRBJ2-1; D is ambiguous. In germline, CDR1 is SGHDT, CDR2 YYEEEE. Trimming stripped 3 bases from V and 8 bases from J, with 12 bases between. This CDR3 has 13 residues. This CDR3 reads CASSYPHMDEQFF. The CDR3 nucleotides are TGTGCCAGCAGCTACCCCCACATGGATGAGCAGTTCTTC. Full variable domain (rest looked up from reference TRBV5-6 and TRBJ2-1): DAGVTQSPTHLIKTRGQQVTLRCSPKSGHDTVSWYQQALGQGPQFIFQYYEEEERQRGNFPDRFSGHQFPNYSSELNVNALLLGDSALYLCASSYPHMDEQFFGPGTRLTVL.

The gene calls are TRBV6-5 and TRBJ1-6, with D unclear. The V end lost 3 bases, the J end lost 4 bases, and 10 bases lay between the germline ends. Germline V gives CDR1 MNHEY, CDR2 SVGAGI. This CDR3 region has 15 residues. The CDR3 DNA is TGTGCCAGCAGTTATGGGCGTTCGTATAATTCACCCCTCCACTTT. Protein: CASSYGRSYNSPLHF.

This chain links TRBV11-3 with TRBJ2-1; D might be TRBD2 (7 bases). This CDR3 has 13 residues. V was shortened by 4 bases and J by 10 bases, with 14 bases between the two germline ends. CDR1 is SGHNT and CDR2 is YENEEA in the germline V gene. CDR3 sequence (DNA): TGTGCCAGCAGCTCCCACAGGGAGGGGGAGCAGTTCTTC. This gives the protein CASSSHREGEQFF.

The CDR3 loop is CASSLLGRSYNEQFF. CDR3 nucleotides: TGTGCCAGCAGCTTACTAGGACGCTCCTACAATGAGCAGTTCTTC. The chain uses TRBV5-4 and TRBJ2-1, with D perhaps matching TRBD2 (5 bases). Germline CDR1 reads SGHNT; CDR2 reads YYREEE (reference sequence). V was shortened by 2 bases and J by 0 bases, with 9 bases between the two germline ends. This CDR3 spans 15 amino acids.

The chain couples TRBV5-6 to TRBJ1-6, with 9 nucleotides matching TRBD1. V gave up 2 bases and J gave up 7 bases; unmatched junction bases: 4. This CDR3 is built from 15 residues. Germline V gene lookup returns CDR1 SGHDT and CDR2 YYEEEE. CDR3: CASSFTGTGNSPLHF. Here the CDR3 DNA reads TGTGCCAGCAGCTTCACCGGGACAGGGAATTCACCCCTCCACTTT.

The genes are TRBV5-4 and TRBJ2-3, with 15 bases identical to TRBD2. Per the germline V gene, CDR1 is SGHNT and CDR2 is YYREEE (reference sequence). V lost 7 bases to trimming and J lost 4 bases; unmatched junction nucleotides: 16. The CDR3 has 19 residues. This CDR3 is CASAPGTSGRISWADTQYF. The CDR3 DNA reads as TGTGCCAGCGCACCCGGGACTAGCGGGAGGATTTCCTGGGCAGATACGCAGTATTTT.

This chain joins TRBV6-5 and TRBJ2-7, with D tentatively TRBD1 (5 bases). The CDR3 length is 14 residues. V was shortened by 5 bases and J by 7 bases, with 18 bases between the two germline ends. Germline-derived CDR1 and CDR2 are MNHEY and SVGAGI. The CDR3 spells CASSKSITGGEQYF. For the CDR3, the DNA is TGTGCCAGCAGTAAATCAATCACAGGTGGAGAGCAGTACTTC.

This chain links TRBV14 with TRBJ2-6; a possible D gene is TRBD2 (6 bases). Germline-derived CDR1 and CDR2 are SGHDN and FVKESK. The V gene lost 4 bases and the J gene lost 2 bases, with 18 bases spanning the gap. The CDR3 consists of 18 residues. The CDR3 DNA is TGTGCCAGCAGCCGACTCGGGGGTTTCAGGGCTGGGGCCAACGTCCTGACTTTC. Translated: CASSRLGGFRAGANVLTF.

The genes are TRBV6-5 and TRBJ1-2, with 8 positions matching TRBD1. The CDR3 has 15 residues. V lost 6 bases, J lost 7 bases, and 13 bases stayed unmatched. Germline CDR1 MNHEY, CDR2 SVGAGI. The CDR3 is CASRSNLRTGSGYTF. The CDR3, as DNA: TGTGCCAGCAGGTCGAATTTACGGACAGGGAGTGGCTACACCTTC.

This clone was counted between two and nine times. The V and J genes are TRBV5-1 and TRBJ2-5; no firm D call. Germline loops: CDR1 SGHRS, CDR2 YFSETQ. The CDR3 contains 13 residues. V was clipped by 0 bases and J by 4 bases, with 7 bases between them. DNA for the CDR3: TGCGCCAGCAGCTTGGCAGGTCCAGAGACCCAGTACTTC. It is translated as CASSLAGPETQYF.

This sequence joins TRBV6-4 and TRBJ2-7; 12 bases line up with TRBD2. CDR1 is MRHNA and CDR2 is SNTAGT in the germline V gene. CDR3 length equals 22 residues. V dropped 0 bases and J dropped 2; count of bases not matched to a gene: 20. CDR3 DNA sequence: TGTGCCAGCAGTGACTCGGTTGAGGGACAGGAACAACTAGCGGGAGGCCCCTACGAGCAGTACTTC. This codes for CASSDSVEGQEQLAGGPYEQYF.

The chain is built from TRBV6-6 and TRBJ1-5; TRBD1 agrees at 7 bases. The CDR3 consists of 14 residues. The germline V gene encodes CDR1 MNHNY and CDR2 SVGAGI (reference sequence). V dropped 6 bases and J dropped 3; count of bases not matched to a gene: 5. The CDR3 spells CASRPGTDNQPQHF. CDR3 DNA sequence: TGTGCCAGCAGGCCCGGGACAGACAATCAGCCCCAGCATTTT.

This clone was observed once. V and J are TRBV5-1 and TRBJ1-1, with TRBD1 identical over 8 bases. The CDR3 is made up of 16 amino acids. Per germline, CDR1 SGHRS and CDR2 YFSETQ. V was pared by 2 bases and J by 4 bases, with 10 bases of the junction left unmatched. CDR3 sequence: CASSFTGGPDGTEAFF. Written as DNA, the CDR3 is TGCGCCAGCAGCTTTACAGGGGGTCCCGATGGCACTGAAGCTTTCTTT.

V is TRBV7-9 and J is TRBJ2-7, with 7 bases lining up with TRBD1. With V trimmed by 4 bases and J by 4 bases, 7 bases remained unmatched. The CDR3 covers 14 residues. The germline V gene has CDR1 SEHNR and CDR2 FQNEAQ (reference sequence). CDR3: CASSSRTGFYEQYF. The CDR3 nucleotides read TGTGCCAGCAGCTCCAGGACAGGATTTTACGAGCAGTACTTC.

The chain recombines TRBV25-1 with TRBJ2-1; weak D call: TRBD1 (6 bases). The CDR3 runs to 15 residues. Trimming stripped 8 bases from V and 8 bases from J, with 22 bases between. CDR1 is MGHDK, CDR2 SYGVNS, per germline. CDR3 sequence reads: CASGGGARGSYEQFF. The CDR3 DNA reads TGTGCCAGCGGGGGTGGGGCCAGGGGTTCGTATGAGCAGTTCTTC.

This clone was seen many times. The same CDR3 is also encoded by other DNA sequences in this sample. This chain connects TRBV9 to TRBJ2-5; 9 bases map to TRBD2. The V segment lost 4 bases and the J segment 5 bases; nucleotides outside the gene matches: 9. CDR3 length: 15 residues. From germline, CDR1 is SGDLS and CDR2 YYNGEE. The CDR3: CASSPQRRGGETQYF. For the CDR3, the DNA is TGTGCCAGCAGCCCTCAAAGGCGGGGGGGGGAGACCCAGTACTTC.

This chain connects TRBV29-1 to TRBJ2-1; D is perhaps TRBD2 (5 bases). The CDR3 totals 14 residues. Germline V CDR1 and CDR2: SQVTM, ANQGSEA. The V end lost 4 bases, the J end lost 0 bases, and 10 bases lay between the germline ends. CDR3 in amino acids: CSVGGPSSYNEQFF. CDR3 DNA: TGCAGCGTTGGAGGGCCGTCCTCCTACAATGAGCAGTTCTTC.

In this sample, this clone turned up once. The chain has TRBV5-6 and TRBJ1-5, with D possibly matching TRBD1 (5 bases). V lost 2 bases to trimming and J lost 1 base, with 10 bases between them. CDR1 is SGHDT and CDR2 is YYEEEE in the germline V gene. The CDR3 is 15 amino acids. The CDR3 loop reads CASSFGGGSNQPQHF. CDR3 nucleotides: TGTGCCAGCAGCTTCGGGGGAGGGAGCAATCAGCCCCAGCATTTT.

In this sample, this clone turned up a few times. This chain links TRBV2 with TRBJ2-7; D call uncertain. The CDR3 extends over 12 amino acids. Germline lookup yields CDR1 SNHLY and CDR2 FYNNEI. V was shortened by 7 bases and J by 5 bases, with 12 bases between the two germline ends. CDR3 nucleotide sequence: TGTGCCAGCACCAACCCCCTACACGAGCAGTACTTC. This sequence encodes CASTNPLHEQYF.

The genes are TRBV9 and TRBJ2-1; TRBD2 is a possible D gene (6 bases). V lost 0 bases to trimming and J lost 2 bases, with 9 bases between them. Germline V gives CDR1 SGDLS, CDR2 YYNGEE. The CDR3 is 15 amino acids. CDR3 protein: CASSVAGSAYNEQFF. Written as DNA, the CDR3 is TGTGCCAGCAGCGTAGCCGGGAGCGCCTACAATGAGCAGTTCTTC.

CDR3 loop: CASSGVGDGHSGNTIYF. The CDR3 DNA reads TGTGCCAGCAGCGGAGTGGGAGACGGGCACTCTGGAAACACCATATATTTT. The J gene is TRBJ1-3, the V gene TRBV9, with unresolved D. Germline V gives CDR1 SGDLS, CDR2 YYNGEE. V lost 3 bases, J lost 0 bases, and 16 bases lay in between. This CDR3 comprises 17 residues.